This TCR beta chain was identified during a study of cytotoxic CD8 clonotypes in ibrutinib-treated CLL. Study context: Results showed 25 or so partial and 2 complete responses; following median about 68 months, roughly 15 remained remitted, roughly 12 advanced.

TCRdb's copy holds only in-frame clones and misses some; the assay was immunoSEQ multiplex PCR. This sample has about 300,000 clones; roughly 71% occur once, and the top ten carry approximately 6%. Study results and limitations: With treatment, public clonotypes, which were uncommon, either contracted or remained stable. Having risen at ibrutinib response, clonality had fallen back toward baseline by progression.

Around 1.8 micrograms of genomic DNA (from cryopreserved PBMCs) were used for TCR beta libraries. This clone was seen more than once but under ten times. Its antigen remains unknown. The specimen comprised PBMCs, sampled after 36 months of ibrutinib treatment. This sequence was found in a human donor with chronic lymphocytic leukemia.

The CDR3 DNA reads TGTGCCAGCCAGGGGCTAAGGATGACTGAAGCTTTCTTT. Translating gives CASQGLRMTEAFF. The V gene is TRBV6-1, the J gene TRBJ1-1; weak D call: TRBD1 (6 bases). Germline loops: CDR1 MNHNS, CDR2 SASEGT. The CDR3 has 13 residues. V was shortened by 8 bases and J by 5 bases, with 15 bases between the two germline ends.